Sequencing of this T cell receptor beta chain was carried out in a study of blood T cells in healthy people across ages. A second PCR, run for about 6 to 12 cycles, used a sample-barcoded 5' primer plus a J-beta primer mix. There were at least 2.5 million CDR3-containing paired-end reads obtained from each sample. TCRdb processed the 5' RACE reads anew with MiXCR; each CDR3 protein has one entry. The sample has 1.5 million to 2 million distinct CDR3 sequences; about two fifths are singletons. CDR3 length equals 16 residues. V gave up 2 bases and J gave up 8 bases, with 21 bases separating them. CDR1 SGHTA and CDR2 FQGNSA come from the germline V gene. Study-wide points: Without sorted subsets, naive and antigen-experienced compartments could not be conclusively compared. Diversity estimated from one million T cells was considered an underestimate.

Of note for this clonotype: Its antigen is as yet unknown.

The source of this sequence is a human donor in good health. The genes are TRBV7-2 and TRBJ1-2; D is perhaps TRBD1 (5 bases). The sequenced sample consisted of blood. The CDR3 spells CASSLSLSGGAQGYTF. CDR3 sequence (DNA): TGTGCCAGCAGCTTAAGTCTCTCCGGGGGAGCCCAGGGCTACACCTTC.